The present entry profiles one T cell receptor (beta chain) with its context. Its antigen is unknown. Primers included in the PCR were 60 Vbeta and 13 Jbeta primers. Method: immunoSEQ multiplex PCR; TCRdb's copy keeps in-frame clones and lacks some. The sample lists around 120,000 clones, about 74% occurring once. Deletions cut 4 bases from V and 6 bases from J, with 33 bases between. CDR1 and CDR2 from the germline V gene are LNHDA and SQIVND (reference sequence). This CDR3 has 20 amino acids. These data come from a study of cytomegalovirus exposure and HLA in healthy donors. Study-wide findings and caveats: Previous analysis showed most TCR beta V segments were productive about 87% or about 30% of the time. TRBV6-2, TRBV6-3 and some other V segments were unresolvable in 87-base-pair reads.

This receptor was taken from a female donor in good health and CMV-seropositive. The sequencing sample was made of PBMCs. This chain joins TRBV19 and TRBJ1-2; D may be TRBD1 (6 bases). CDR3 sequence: CASSTRRRAGVPFTSDGYTF. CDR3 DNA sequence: TGTGCCAGTAGTACAAGAAGGAGAGCAGGGGTACCGTTTACAAGCGATGGCTACACCTTC.